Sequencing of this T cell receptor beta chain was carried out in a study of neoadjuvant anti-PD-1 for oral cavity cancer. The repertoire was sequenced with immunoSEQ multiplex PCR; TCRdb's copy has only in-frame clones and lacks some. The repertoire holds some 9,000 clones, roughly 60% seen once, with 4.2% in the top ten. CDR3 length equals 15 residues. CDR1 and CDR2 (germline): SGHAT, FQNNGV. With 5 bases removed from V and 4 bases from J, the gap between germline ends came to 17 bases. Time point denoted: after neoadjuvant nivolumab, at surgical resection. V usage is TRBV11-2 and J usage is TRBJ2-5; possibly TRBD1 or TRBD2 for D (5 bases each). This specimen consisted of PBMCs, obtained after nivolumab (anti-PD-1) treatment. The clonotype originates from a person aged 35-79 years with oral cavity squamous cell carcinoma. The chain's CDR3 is CASSDRAVRGETQYF. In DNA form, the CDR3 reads TGTGCCAGCAGCGACCGGGCGGTGAGGGGAGAGACCCAGTACTTC.